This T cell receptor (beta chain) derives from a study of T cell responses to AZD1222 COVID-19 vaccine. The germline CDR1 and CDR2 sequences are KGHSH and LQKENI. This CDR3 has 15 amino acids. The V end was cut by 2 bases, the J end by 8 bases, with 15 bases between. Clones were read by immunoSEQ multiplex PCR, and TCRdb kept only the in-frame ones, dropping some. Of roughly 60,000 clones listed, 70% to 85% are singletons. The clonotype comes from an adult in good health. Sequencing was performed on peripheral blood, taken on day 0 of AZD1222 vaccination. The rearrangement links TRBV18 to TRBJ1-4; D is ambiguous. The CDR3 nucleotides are TGTGCCAGCTCACCAGTAGAGGGTTCGAGGGAAAAACTGTTTTTT. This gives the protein CASSPVEGSREKLFF.